This T cell receptor beta chain originates from a study of blood T cell repertoires in COVID-19. At the level of the study: The study drew acute and convalescent COVID-19 samples from the United States, Italy and Spain. PBMCs, B-cell-depleted T cells, or T cells were the source of the cDNA or gDNA that made up the material.

Authors' processing steps: Nucleated cell counts were estimated from reference gene primer amplification. TCRdb's copy holds only in-frame clones and misses some; the assay was immunoSEQ multiplex PCR. V and J calls plus clone size are reproduced from that table; the DNA served to infer D and trimming. The data show around 180,000 clones, 75% to 85% seen once. This CDR3 comprises 15 residues. CDR1 is LGHDT and CDR2 is YNNKEL in the germline V gene (reference sequence). Trimming stripped 1 base from V and 4 bases from J, with 10 bases between. This rearrangement joins TRBV3-1 (or the pseudogene TRBV3-2) to TRBJ2-2; D might be TRBD2 (6 bases). Sequences were obtained from peripheral blood. This clonotype was obtained from a human donor in a cohort sampled during active COVID-19. CDR3 region: CASSQVGGPTGELFF. In nucleotides, the CDR3 is TGTGCCAGCAGCCAAGTCGGAGGGCCCACCGGGGAGCTGTTTTTT.